This T cell receptor (beta chain) was sequenced for a study of blood T cells in healthy people across ages. About this clonotype itself: Its cognate antigen is unknown.

Findings of the study overall: Unsorted PBMC material precluded a definitive naive versus antigen-experienced comparison. TCR beta diversity was tightly associated with the proportion of naive T cells.

Per sample, extraction of total RNA gave at least 5.5 micrograms in every case. It was with a sample-barcoded 5' primer and a J-beta primer mix that a second PCR of roughly 7 to 12 cycles was run. TCRdb re-called the 5' RACE reads with MiXCR, one entry per CDR3 protein. The profile shows about 1.1 million distinct CDR3 sequences, 35% to 45% of them singletons. Germline values: CDR1 MDHEN, CDR2 SYDVKM. The V end lost 7 bases, the J end lost 0 bases, and 21 bases lay between the germline ends. This CDR3 comprises 17 residues. This TCR derives from a man aged 18 to 29 in good health. The source material was blood. The chain employs TRBV28 and TRBJ2-5, with D possibly TRBD1 on 8 matching bases. CDR3 protein: CASNQDRAGVYQETQYF. The CDR3 nucleotides are TGTGCCAGCAATCAGGACAGGGCGGGGGTGTACCAAGAGACCCAGTACTTC.